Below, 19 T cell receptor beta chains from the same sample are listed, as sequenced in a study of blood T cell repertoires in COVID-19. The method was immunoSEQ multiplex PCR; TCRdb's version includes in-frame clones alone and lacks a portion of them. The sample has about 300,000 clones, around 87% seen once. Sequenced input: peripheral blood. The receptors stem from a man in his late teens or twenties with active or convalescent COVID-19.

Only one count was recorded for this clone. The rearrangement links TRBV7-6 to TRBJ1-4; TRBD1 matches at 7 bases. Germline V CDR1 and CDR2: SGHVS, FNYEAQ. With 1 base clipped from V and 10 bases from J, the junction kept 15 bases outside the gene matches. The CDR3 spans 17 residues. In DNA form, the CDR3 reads TGTGCCAGCAGCTTAGGGAGGGTTGGGACAGCCCAGGGAAAACTGTTTTTT. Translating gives CASSLGRVGTAQGKLFF.

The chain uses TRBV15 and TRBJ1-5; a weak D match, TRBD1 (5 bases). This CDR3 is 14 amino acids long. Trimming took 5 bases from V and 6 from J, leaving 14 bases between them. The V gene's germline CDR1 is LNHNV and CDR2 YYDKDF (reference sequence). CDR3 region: CATSPGTEGQPQHF. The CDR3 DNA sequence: TGTGCCACCAGCCCCGGGACGGAGGGTCAGCCCCAGCATTTT.

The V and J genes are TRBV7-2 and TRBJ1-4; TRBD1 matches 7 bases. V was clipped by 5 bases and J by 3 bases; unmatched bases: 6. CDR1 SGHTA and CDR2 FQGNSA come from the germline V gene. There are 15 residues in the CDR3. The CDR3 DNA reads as TGTGCCAGCAGCGGCTTCGGGACAGCTAATGAAAAACTGTTTTTT. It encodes CASSGFGTANEKLFF.

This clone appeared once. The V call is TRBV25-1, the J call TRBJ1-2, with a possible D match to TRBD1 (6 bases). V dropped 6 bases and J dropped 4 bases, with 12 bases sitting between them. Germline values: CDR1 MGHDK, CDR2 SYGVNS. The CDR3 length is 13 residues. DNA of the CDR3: TGTGCCAGCAGGGATCAGGGGACCTATGGCTACACCTTC. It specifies CASRDQGTYGYTF.

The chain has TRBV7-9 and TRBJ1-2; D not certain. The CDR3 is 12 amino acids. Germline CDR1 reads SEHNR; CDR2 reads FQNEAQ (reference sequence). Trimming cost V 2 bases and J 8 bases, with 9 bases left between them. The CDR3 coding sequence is TGTGCCAGCAGCTTAAACGTTCGGGGCTACACCTTC. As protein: CASSLNVRGYTF.

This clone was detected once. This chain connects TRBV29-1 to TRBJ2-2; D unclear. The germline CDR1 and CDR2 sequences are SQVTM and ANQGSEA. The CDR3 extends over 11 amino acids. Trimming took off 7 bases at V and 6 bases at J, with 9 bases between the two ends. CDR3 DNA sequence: TGCAGCGCCATCAGTTCCGGGGAGCTGTTTTTT. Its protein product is CSAISSGELFF.

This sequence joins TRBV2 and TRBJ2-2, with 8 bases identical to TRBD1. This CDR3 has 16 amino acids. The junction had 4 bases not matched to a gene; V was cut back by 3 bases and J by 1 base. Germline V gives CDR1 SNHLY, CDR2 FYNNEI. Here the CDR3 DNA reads TGTGCCAGCAGTGACGTCGGACAGGGGAACACCGGGGAGCTGTTTTTT. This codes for CASSDVGQGNTGELFF.

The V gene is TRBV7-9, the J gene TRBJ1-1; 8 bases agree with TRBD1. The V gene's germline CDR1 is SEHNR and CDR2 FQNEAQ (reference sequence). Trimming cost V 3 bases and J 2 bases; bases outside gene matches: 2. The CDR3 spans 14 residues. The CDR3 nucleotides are TGTGCCAGCAGCTTTCAGGGGGCAAACACTGAAGCTTTCTTT. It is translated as CASSFQGANTEAFF.

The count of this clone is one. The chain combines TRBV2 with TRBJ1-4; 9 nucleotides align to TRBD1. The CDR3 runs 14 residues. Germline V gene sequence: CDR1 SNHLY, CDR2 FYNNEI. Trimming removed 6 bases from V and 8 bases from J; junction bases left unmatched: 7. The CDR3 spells CASRGQGLGEKLFF. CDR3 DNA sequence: TGTGCCAGCAGGGGACAGGGTCTGGGGGAAAAACTGTTTTTT.

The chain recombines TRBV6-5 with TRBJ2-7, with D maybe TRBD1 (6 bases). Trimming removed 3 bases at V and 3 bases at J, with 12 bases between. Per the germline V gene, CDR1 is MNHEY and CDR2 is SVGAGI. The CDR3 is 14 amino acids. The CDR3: CASSYLDRFYEQYF. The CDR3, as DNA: TGTGCCAGCAGTTATCTGGACAGATTCTACGAGCAGTACTTC.

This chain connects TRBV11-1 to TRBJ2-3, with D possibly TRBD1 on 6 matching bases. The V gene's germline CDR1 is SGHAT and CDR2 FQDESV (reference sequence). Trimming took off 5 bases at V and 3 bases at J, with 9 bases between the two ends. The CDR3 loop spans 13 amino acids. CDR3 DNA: TGTGCCAGCAGCAATGGACAGACAGATACGCAGTATTTT. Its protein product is CASSNGQTDTQYF. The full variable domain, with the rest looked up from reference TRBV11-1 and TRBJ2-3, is EAEVAQSPRYKITEKSQAVAFWCDPISGHATLYWYRQILGQGPELLVQFQDESVVDDSQLPKDRFSAERLKGVDSTLKIQPAELGDSAMYLCASSNGQTDTQYFGPGTRLTVL.

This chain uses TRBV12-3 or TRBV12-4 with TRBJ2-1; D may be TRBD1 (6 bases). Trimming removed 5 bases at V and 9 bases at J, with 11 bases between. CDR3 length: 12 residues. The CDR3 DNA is TGTGCCAGCAGTACAGGGTTTGGTGAGCAGTTCTTC. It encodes CASSTGFGEQFF.

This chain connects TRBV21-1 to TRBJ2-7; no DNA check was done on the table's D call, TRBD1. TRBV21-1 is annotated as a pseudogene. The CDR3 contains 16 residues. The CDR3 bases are TGTGCCAGCAGCAAAGAGACAGGACAGGAGACCTACGAGCAGTACTTC. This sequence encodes CASSKETGQETYEQYF.

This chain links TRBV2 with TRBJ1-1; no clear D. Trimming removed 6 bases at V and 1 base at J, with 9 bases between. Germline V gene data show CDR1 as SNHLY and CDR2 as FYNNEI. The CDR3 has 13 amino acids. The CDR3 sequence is CASSIQPNTEAFF. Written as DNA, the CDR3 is TGTGCCAGCAGCATACAGCCGAACACTGAAGCTTTCTTT.

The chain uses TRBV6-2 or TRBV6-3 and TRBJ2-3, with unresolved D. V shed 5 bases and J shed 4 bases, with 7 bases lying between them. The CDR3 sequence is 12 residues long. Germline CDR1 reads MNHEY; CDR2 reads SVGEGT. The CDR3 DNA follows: TGTGCCAGCAGTCAGGTGGCAGATACGCAGTATTTT. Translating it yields CASSQVADTQYF.

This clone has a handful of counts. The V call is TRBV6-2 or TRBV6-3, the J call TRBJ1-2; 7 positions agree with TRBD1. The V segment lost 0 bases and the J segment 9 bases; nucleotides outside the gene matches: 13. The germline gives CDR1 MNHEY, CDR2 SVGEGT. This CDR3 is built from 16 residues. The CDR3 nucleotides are TGTGCCAGCAGTTACTCGAAAGTGGCAGGGGGAAGGAGCTACACCTTC. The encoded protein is CASSYSKVAGGRSYTF.

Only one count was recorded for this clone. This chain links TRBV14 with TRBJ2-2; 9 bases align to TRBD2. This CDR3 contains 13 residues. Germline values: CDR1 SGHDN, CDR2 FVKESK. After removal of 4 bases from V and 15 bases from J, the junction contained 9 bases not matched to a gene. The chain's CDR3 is CASSLVLAGALFF. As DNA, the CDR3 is TGTGCCAGCAGCCTCGTCTTAGCGGGAGCTTTGTTTTTT. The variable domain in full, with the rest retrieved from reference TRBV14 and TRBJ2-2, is EAGVTQFPSHSVIEKGQTVTLRCDPISGHDNLYWYRRVMGKEIKFLLHFVKESKQDESGMPNNRFLAERTGGTYSTLKVQPAELEDSGVYFCASSLVLAGALFFGEGSRLTVL.

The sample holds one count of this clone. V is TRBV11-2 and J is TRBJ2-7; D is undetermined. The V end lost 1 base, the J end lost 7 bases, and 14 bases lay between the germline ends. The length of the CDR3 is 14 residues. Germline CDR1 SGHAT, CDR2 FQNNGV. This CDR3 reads CASSLVSSPREQYF. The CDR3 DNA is TGTGCCAGCAGCTTAGTAAGCAGCCCGAGGGAGCAGTACTTC.

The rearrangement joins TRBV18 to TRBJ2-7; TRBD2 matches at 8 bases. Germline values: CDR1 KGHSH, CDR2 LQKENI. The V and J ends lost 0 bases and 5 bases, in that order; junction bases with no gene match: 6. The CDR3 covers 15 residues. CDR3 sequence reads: CASSPPATSGDEQYF. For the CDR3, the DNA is TGTGCCAGCTCACCACCCGCCACTAGCGGCGACGAGCAGTACTTC.